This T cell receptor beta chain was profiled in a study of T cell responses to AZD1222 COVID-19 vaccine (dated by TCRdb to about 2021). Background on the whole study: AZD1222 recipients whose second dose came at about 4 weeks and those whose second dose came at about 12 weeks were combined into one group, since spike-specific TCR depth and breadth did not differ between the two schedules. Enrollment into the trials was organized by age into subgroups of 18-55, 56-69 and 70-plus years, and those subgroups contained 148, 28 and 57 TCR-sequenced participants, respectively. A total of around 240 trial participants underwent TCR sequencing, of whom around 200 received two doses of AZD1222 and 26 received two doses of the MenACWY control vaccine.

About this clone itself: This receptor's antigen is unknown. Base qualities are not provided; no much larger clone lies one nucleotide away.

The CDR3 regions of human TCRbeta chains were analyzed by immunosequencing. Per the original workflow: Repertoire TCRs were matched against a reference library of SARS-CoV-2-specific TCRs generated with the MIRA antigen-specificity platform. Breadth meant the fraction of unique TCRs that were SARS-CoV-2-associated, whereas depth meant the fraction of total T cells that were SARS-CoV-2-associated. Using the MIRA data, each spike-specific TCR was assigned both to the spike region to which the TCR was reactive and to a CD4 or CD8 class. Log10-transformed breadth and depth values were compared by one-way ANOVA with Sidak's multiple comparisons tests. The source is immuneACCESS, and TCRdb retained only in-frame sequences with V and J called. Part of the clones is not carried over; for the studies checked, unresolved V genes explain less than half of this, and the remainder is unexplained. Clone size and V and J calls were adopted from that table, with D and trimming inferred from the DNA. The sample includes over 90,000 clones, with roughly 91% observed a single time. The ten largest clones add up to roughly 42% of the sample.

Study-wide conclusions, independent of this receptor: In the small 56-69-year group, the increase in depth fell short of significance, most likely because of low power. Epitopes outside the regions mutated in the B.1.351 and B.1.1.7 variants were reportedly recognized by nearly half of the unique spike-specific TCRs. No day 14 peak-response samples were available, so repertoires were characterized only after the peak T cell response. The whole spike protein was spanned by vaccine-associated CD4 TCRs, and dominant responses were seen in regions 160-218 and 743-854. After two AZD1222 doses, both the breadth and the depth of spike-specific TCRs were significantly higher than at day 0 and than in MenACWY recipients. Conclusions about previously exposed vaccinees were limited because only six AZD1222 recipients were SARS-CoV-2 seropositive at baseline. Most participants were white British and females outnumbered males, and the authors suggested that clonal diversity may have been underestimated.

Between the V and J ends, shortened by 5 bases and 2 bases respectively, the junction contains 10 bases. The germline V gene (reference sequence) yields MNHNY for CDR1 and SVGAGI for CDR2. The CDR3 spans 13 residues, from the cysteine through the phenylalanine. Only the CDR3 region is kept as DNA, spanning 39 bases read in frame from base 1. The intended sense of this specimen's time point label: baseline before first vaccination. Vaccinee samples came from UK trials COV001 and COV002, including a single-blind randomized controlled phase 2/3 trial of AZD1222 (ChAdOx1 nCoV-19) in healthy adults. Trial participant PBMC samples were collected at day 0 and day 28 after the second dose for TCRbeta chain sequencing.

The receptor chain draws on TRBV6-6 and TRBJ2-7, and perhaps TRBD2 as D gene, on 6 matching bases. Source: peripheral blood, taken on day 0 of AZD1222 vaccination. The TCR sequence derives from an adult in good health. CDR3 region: CASSPGLPYEQYF. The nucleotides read TGTGCCAGCAGTCCGGGACTCCCCTACGAGCAGTACTTC.